Listed below are T cell receptor beta chains from one sample, sequenced in a study of OX40 agonist ivuxolimab in advanced cancers. This table comes from immunoSEQ multiplex PCR, and its TCRdb copy is limited to in-frame clones, with some not included. The sample holds roughly 77,000 clones; approximately 84% are singletons and the top ten take 3.5% to 6%. The specimen comprised CD4+ or CD8+ T cells sorted from blood, sampled in a trial of the OX40 agonist ivuxolimab. These receptors came from an adult with an advanced solid tumor such as melanoma, head and neck, liver or kidney cancer. Both conserved end residues are trimmed from each CDR3. Fields, in order: CDR3 protein, V gene, J gene, D gene. The D gene is left open where the match is weak.

cdr3_aa: ASSLDLAEGDTQY; v_call: TRBV5-4; j_call: TRBJ2-3; d_call: TRBD2
cdr3_aa: ASSLLGLAGGGRQETQY; v_call: TRBV27; j_call: TRBJ2-5; d_call: TRBD2
cdr3_aa: SVGGGEHTEAF; v_call: TRBV29-1; j_call: TRBJ1-1; d_call: -
cdr3_aa: ASSEASGNTIY; v_call: TRBV6-1; j_call: TRBJ1-3; d_call: -
cdr3_aa: ASSYDSKNYGYT; v_call: TRBV6-6; j_call: TRBJ1-2; d_call: -
cdr3_aa: ASSLEWGGENIQY; v_call: TRBV7-2; j_call: TRBJ2-4; d_call: -
cdr3_aa: ASSSPVKNSYNEQF; v_call: TRBV27; j_call: TRBJ2-1; d_call: -
cdr3_aa: ASNSKQAHQPQH; v_call: TRBV6-5; j_call: TRBJ1-5; d_call: -
cdr3_aa: ASRTGSTEAF; v_call: TRBV6-1; j_call: TRBJ1-1; d_call: TRBD1
cdr3_aa: ASSLQGNQPQH; v_call: TRBV5-6; j_call: TRBJ1-5; d_call: -
cdr3_aa: SVEGQGGTGELF; v_call: TRBV29-1; j_call: TRBJ2-2; d_call: -
cdr3_aa: ATSRDPGSSYEQY; v_call: TRBV15; j_call: TRBJ2-7; d_call: -
cdr3_aa: ASSQWARSGANVLT; v_call: TRBV7-2; j_call: TRBJ2-6; d_call: -
cdr3_aa: ASSFGLGGNTIY; v_call: TRBV11-1; j_call: TRBJ1-3; d_call: -
cdr3_aa: ASSPGTVSSYNEQF; v_call: TRBV7-8; j_call: TRBJ2-1; d_call: -
cdr3_aa: ASSLVSAAGPYEQY; v_call: TRBV7-6; j_call: TRBJ2-7; d_call: -
cdr3_aa: ASSLGRYEQY; v_call: TRBV7-9; j_call: TRBJ2-7; d_call: -
cdr3_aa: ASSYSTTGIDEQF; v_call: TRBV6-6; j_call: TRBJ2-1; d_call: -
cdr3_aa: ASRASLGGTEAF; v_call: TRBV2; j_call: TRBJ1-1; d_call: -
cdr3_aa: ASSPGFGNQPQH; v_call: TRBV18; j_call: TRBJ1-5; d_call: -
cdr3_aa: ASSVRGGGDTGELF; v_call: TRBV9; j_call: TRBJ2-2; d_call: -
cdr3_aa: ASRDRGLAYNEQF; v_call: TRBV19; j_call: TRBJ2-1; d_call: TRBD1
cdr3_aa: ASSPSGRLRDTQY; v_call: TRBV19; j_call: TRBJ2-3; d_call: -
cdr3_aa: ASSLEPPPTEAF; v_call: TRBV5-1; j_call: TRBJ1-1; d_call: -
cdr3_aa: ASSPGANSGNTIY; v_call: TRBV18; j_call: TRBJ1-3; d_call: -
cdr3_aa: ASSQASGGAGGTDTQY; v_call: TRBV4-2; j_call: TRBJ2-3; d_call: TRBD2
cdr3_aa: ASSLDLWGVNTEAF; v_call: TRBV5-1; j_call: TRBJ1-1; d_call: -
cdr3_aa: ASSDREYNSPLH; v_call: TRBV2; j_call: TRBJ1-6; d_call: -
cdr3_aa: ASRTGIYYGYT; v_call: TRBV28; j_call: TRBJ1-2; d_call: -
cdr3_aa: AISVVAGVILGEQY; v_call: TRBV10-3; j_call: TRBJ2-7; d_call: TRBD2
cdr3_aa: ASSSSFPGETQY; v_call: TRBV28; j_call: TRBJ2-5; d_call: -
cdr3_aa: ASSFMKGYNEQF; v_call: TRBV11-3; j_call: TRBJ2-1; d_call: -
cdr3_aa: ASSPGGQSRQLF; v_call: TRBV11-3; j_call: TRBJ1-4; d_call: TRBD1
cdr3_aa: AWSRGNNQPQH; v_call: TRBV30; j_call: TRBJ1-5; d_call: -